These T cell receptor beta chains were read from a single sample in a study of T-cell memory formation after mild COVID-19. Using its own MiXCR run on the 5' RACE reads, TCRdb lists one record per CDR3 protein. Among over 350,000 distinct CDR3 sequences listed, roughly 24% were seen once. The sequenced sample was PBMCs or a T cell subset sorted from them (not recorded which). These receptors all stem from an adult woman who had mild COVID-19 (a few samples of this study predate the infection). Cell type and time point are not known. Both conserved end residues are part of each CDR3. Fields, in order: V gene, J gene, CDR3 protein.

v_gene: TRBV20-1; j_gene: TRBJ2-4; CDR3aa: CSARPSAFGQYF
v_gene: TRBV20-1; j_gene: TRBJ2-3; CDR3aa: CSARKGTDTQYF
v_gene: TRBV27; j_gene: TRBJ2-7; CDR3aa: CASSWSGGSYEQYF
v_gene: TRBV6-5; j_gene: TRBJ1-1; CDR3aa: CASSYSSGTGSAFF
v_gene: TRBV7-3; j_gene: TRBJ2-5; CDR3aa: CASSSTGGGETQYF
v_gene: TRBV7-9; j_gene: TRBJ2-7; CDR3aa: CASSIQDSGQYF
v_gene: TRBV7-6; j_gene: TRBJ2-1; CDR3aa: CASSVYYFSSSYNEQFF
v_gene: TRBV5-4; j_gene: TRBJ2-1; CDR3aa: CASGGQGEQFF
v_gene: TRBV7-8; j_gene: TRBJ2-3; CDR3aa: CASSPLRLAGGASTDTQYF
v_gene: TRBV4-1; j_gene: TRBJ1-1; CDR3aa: CASSQDGYSGSTEAFF
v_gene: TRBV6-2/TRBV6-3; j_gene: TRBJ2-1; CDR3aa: CASSYSGTGGNEQFF
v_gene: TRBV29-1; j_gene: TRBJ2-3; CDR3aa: CSVLPGMRADTQYF
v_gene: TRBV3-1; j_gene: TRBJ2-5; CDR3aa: CASSPWTLGETQYF
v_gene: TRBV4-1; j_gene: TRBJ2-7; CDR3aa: CASSQETGTGISYEQYF
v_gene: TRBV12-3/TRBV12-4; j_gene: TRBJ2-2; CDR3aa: CASSWVSGYPGELFF
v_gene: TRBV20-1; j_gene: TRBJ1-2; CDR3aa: CSARAPNSDRGPRGYTF
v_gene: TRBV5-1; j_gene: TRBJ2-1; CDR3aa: CASSTDRANEQFF
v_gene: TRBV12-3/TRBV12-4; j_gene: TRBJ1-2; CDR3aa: CASSLDRYYGYTF
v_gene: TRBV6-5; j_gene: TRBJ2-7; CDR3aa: CASSYSTTRAYEQYF
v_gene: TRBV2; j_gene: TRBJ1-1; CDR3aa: CASRPQGVNTEAFF
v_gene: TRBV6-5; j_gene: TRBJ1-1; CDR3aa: CASRWETGRNTEAFF
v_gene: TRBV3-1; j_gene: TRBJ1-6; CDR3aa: CASSQRGTGVEALHF
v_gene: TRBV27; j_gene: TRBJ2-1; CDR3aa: CASSFSGRRPYNEQFF
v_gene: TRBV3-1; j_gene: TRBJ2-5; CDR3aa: CASSPELGGGETQYF
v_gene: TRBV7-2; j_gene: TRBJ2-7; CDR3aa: CASSIRSLGVSYEQYF
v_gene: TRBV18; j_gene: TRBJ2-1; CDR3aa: CASSPESQGNEQFF
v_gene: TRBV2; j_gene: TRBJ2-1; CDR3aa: CASSGLTHGTYNEQFF
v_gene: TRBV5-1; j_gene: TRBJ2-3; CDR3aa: CASSYGQGTDTQYF
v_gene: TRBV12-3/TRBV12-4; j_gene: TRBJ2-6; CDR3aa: CASSSPGTPGANVLTF
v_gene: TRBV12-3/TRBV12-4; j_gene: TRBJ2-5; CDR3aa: CASTPGLAGETQYF
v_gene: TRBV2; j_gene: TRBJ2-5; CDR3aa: CASSPDRYQETQYF
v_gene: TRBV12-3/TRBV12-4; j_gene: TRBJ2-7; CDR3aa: CASSSRRGERGYF
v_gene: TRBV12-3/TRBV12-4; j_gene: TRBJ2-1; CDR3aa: CASSVHGEVNEQFF
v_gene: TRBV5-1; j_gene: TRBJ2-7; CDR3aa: CASSEQGLTSYEQYF
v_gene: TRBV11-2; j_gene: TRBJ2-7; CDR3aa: CASSPRLLSYEQYF
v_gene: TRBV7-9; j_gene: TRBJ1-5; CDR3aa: CASSLSGDHQPQHF
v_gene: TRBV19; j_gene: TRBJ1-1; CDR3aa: CASSGMVEAFF
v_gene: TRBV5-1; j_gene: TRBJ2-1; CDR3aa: CASSLPGMGNEQFF
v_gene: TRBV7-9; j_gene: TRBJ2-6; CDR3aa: CASSSRGGIGANVLTF
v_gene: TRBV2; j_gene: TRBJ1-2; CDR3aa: CASSDSAVGGAYGYTF
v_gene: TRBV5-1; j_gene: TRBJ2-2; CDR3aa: CASSPRSDSANTGELFF
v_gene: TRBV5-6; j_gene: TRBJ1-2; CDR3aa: CASSSPQDGPPGYTF
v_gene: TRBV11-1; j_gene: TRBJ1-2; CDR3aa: CASSSNSNYGYTF
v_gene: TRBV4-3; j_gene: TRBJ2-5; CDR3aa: CASSHGLAGGETQYF
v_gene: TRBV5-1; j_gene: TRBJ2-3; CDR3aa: CASSSGTSGAISTDTQYF
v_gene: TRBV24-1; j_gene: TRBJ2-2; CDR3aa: CATSDFGGTGELFF
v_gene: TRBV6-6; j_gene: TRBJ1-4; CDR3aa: CASRSGSNEKLFF
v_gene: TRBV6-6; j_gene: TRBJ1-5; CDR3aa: CASSYRRGNQPQHF
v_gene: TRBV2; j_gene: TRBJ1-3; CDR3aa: CASTAHPTSAGNTIYF
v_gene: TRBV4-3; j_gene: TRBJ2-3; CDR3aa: CASSQERGSLDTQYF
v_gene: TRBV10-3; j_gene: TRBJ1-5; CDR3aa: CAISTQGDQPQHF
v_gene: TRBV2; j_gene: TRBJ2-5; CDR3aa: CASSGGETQYF
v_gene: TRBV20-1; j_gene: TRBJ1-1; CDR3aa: CSARGLGQMSTEAFF